Included here is one T cell receptor (beta chain) sequence, with context. The antigen is undetermined. MiXCR, applied by TCRdb to the reads, yields one record per CDR3 protein. The profile shows more than 10,000 distinct CDR3 sequences, approximately 17% of them singletons. These data originate in a study of liver allograft versus peripheral blood T cells. Looking at the study overall: Hepatic allograft T cell receptor repertoires were evaluated relative to those present in recipients' peripheral blood. General study findings and limits: Intragraft T cell receptor repertoires of liver allografts were reportedly distinct from those in peripheral blood.

J gave up 5 bases and V 6 bases, and 4 bases lay outside the gene matches. The CDR3 spans 14 residues. CDR1 is MNHEY, CDR2 SMNVEV, per germline (reference sequence). This receptor was taken from a human patient who had a liver transplant. Some T cells may have originated in the graft donor. This sequence joins TRBV27 and TRBJ2-3; 11 bases align to TRBD1. CDR3 region: CASSRTGGVDTQYF. DNA for the CDR3: TGTGCCAGCAGCCGGACAGGGGGCGTAGATACGCAGTATTTT.